This TCR beta chain stems from a study of T-cell reconstitution after alpha-beta-depleted transplantation in children. Germline lookup yields CDR1 SNHLY and CDR2 FYNNEI. This CDR3 comprises 14 residues. Trimming took 0 bases from V and 6 from J, leaving 8 bases between them. Unique molecular identifiers were built into the TCRbeta library. TCRdb reprocessed the PCR reads via MiXCR and lists one record per CDR3 protein. This table has around 380,000 distinct CDR3 sequences, approximately 11% appearing once. The receptor comes from a human donor who donated a stem cell graft to a child with acute myeloid leukemia. The input for sequencing was PBMCs from the stem cell graft donor, taken from the stem cell graft. V and J are TRBV2 and TRBJ2-2, with D maybe TRBD2 (5 bases). The CDR3 bases are TGTGCCAGCAGTGAAGCAGGGCGGGCCGGGGAGCTGTTTTTT. Encoded protein: CASSEAGRAGELFF.